Presented here are 17 T cell receptor beta chains from one specimen sequenced in a study of follicular helper T cells after annual influenza vaccination. Time point of the sample: 2015-2016 season, pre-vaccination. Clones were sequenced by immunoSEQ multiplex PCR, and TCRdb holds only the in-frame ones, with some missing. The table shows roughly 5,400 clones, with about 82% occurring only once. The sequenced sample was CXCR5+ CD38- circulating T follicular helper cells from blood, obtained on the day of influenza vaccination. Subset in this sample: circulating Tfh, non-naive CD4+CXCR5+PD-1+ (ICOS+CD38+ or ICOS-CD38-). These receptor sequences come from an adult who received the influenza vaccine.

The genes are TRBV19 and TRBJ1-2; 7 nucleotides match TRBD1. Germline V CDR1 and CDR2: LNHDA, SQIVND (reference sequence). V lost 6 bases to trimming and J lost 4 bases; unmatched junction nucleotides: 11. This CDR3 spans 15 amino acids. CDR3 nucleotides: TGTGCCAGTAGCACCGGGACAGCCACTGGCTATGGCTACACCTTC. Translation gives CASSTGTATGYGYTF.

The J gene is TRBJ1-1, the V gene TRBV10-3; 10 bases match TRBD1. Germline CDR1 and CDR2: ENHRY and SYGVKD. J was trimmed by 5 bases and V by 11 bases; bases with no gene match: 8. The CDR3 extends over 13 amino acids. Written as DNA, the CDR3 is TGTGCCGTCGACGCGGGACAGGGGACTGAAGCTTTCTTT. Its protein product is CAVDAGQGTEAFF.

The chain links TRBV19 to TRBJ2-5; 7 nucleotides agree with TRBD1. Germline CDR1 and CDR2: LNHDA and SQIVND (reference sequence). This CDR3 region has 13 residues. V lost 7 bases to trimming and J lost 2 bases; unmatched junction nucleotides: 4. CDR3: CASNKQGQETQYF. The CDR3 DNA reads TGTGCCAGTAATAAACAGGGGCAAGAGACCCAGTACTTC.

This CDR3 reads CASSRRIGTGSGLTEAFF. The CDR3 bases are TGTGCCAGCAGCCGGAGAATTGGAACAGGGTCGGGGCTCACTGAAGCTTTCTTT. The rearrangement uses TRBV27 and TRBJ1-1, with a tentative D call TRBD1 (6 bases). V dropped 6 bases and J dropped 4 bases, with 27 bases sitting between them. Germline V gene data show CDR1 as MNHEY and CDR2 as SMNVEV (reference sequence). The CDR3 is made up of 18 amino acids.

This clone showed up just once. V and J are TRBV30 and TRBJ1-2; a weak D match, TRBD1 (6 bases). The germline gives CDR1 GTSNPN, CDR2 SVGIG (reference sequence). This CDR3 has 13 residues. The ends were cut back, 2 bases at V and 3 bases at J, with 10 bases in the middle. This CDR3 reads CAWSYRVDYGYTF. For the CDR3, the DNA is TGTGCCTGGAGTTACAGGGTGGACTATGGCTACACCTTC.

The DNA of the CDR3 is TGTGCCAGCAGCTTAGATATGCCGAAGCGGGACGAGCAGTACTTC. As protein: CASSLDMPKRDEQYF. The chain joins TRBV7-2 to TRBJ2-7, with D maybe TRBD2 (6 bases). This CDR3 region has 15 residues. Trimming took off 1 base at V and 5 bases at J, with 15 bases between the two ends. Germline lookup yields CDR1 SGHTA and CDR2 FQGNSA.

J is TRBJ2-5 and V is TRBV4-3; 8 nucleotides agree with TRBD2. The J segment lost 4 bases and the V segment lost 0 bases, leaving 4 bases of the junction unmatched. The germline V gene encodes CDR1 LGHNA and CDR2 YSLEER. The CDR3 has 15 residues. The CDR3 nucleotides read TGCGCCAGCAGCCAAGAGGGGGCGGGGGGAGAGACCCAGTACTTC. Translation: CASSQEGAGGETQYF.

The V call is TRBV5-1, the J call TRBJ1-4, with D hard to call. CDR1 is SGHRS, CDR2 YFSETQ, per germline. The CDR3 extends over 16 amino acids. The V end was cut by 2 bases, the J end by 3 bases, with 14 bases between. This chain's CDR3 is CASSLSPVRPNEKLFF. Here the CDR3 DNA reads TGCGCCAGCAGCTTATCCCCAGTGAGGCCTAATGAAAAACTGTTTTTT.

The J gene is TRBJ2-5, the V gene TRBV6-5; D may be TRBD2 (6 bases). This CDR3 is built from 14 residues. CDR1 and CDR2 from the germline V gene are MNHEY and SVGAGI. The germline V and J ends were trimmed by 5 bases and 4 bases, with 14 bases remaining between them. This CDR3 reads CASSRPGTSETQYF. CDR3 in DNA: TGTGCCAGCAGTCGACCCGGGACTTCAGAGACCCAGTACTTC.

The V gene is TRBV6-9, the J gene TRBJ1-2; 7 bases are shared with TRBD1. Trimming at V came to 8 bases and at J to 8 bases, leaving 8 bases not matched to a gene. The CDR3 runs to 12 residues. Germline CDR1 reads MNHGY; CDR2 reads SVAAGI. The CDR3 loop reads CASGQQGRGYTF. For the CDR3, the DNA is TGTGCCAGCGGACAACAGGGGCGCGGCTACACCTTC.

The rearrangement uses TRBV19 and TRBJ1-5, with 8 bases lining up with TRBD1. The CDR3 sequence is 13 residues long. Losses at the gene ends were 8 bases for V and 8 bases for J; bases not matched to a gene: 8. Per germline, CDR1 LNHDA and CDR2 SQIVND (reference sequence). The DNA of the CDR3 is TGTGCCAGTCAATGGACAGGGAATGAGCCCCAGCATTTT. It codes for CASQWTGNEPQHF.

The gene calls are TRBV5-1 and TRBJ2-3; no definite D call. Germline CDR1 reads SGHRS; CDR2 reads YFSETQ. Trimming shortened V by 2 bases and J by 1 base, and 5 bases separated the two germline ends. The CDR3 totals 13 residues. The CDR3 bases are TGCGCCAGCAGCTTTGGGCGCACAGATACGCAGTATTTT. This translates into CASSFGRTDTQYF. The full variable domain, in which reference TRBV5-1 and TRBJ2-3 provide the parts outside the CDR3, is KAGVTQTPRYLIKTRGQQVTLSCSPISGHRSVSWYQQTPGQGLQFLFEYFSETQRNKGNFPGRFSGRQFSNSRSEMNVSTLELGDSALYLCASSFGRTDTQYFGPGTRLTVL.

The gene calls are TRBV29-1 and TRBJ2-1, with 7 bases matching TRBD2. J was trimmed by 3 bases and V by 6 bases; bases with no gene match: 5. CDR1 and CDR2 (germline): SQVTM, ANQGSEA. This CDR3 is built from 13 residues. The CDR3 DNA reads as TGCAGCGTCGAGGGGAGGGGCTACAATGAGCAGTTCTTC. Its protein product is CSVEGRGYNEQFF.

V usage is TRBV11-3 and J usage is TRBJ1-1, with 7 bases identical to TRBD1. This CDR3 has 15 residues. V shed 4 bases, J shed 0 bases, and the junction held 5 bases outside the gene matches. The V gene's germline CDR1 is SGHNT and CDR2 YENEEA. CDR3 nucleotide sequence: TGTGCCAGCAGCTCACGACAGGGCTTGAACACTGAAGCTTTCTTT. This translates into CASSSRQGLNTEAFF.

This clone was detected once. This chain joins TRBV19 and TRBJ2-5; 7 positions match TRBD2. V lost 5 bases to trimming and J lost 5 bases; unmatched junction nucleotides: 8. The CDR3 is 14 residues long. Per the germline V gene, CDR1 is LNHDA and CDR2 is SQIVND (reference sequence). CDR3 amino acids: CASSATGLLETQYF. CDR3 bases: TGTGCCAGTAGTGCTACGGGACTACTTGAGACCCAGTACTTC.

This chain connects TRBV19 to TRBJ2-6; D is perhaps TRBD2 (5 bases). This CDR3 comprises 17 residues. From germline, CDR1 is LNHDA and CDR2 SQIVND (reference sequence). With 7 bases removed from V and 0 bases from J, the gap between germline ends came to 16 bases. The CDR3, as DNA: TGTGCCAGTATTAGGAACACGGGAATCTCTGGGGCCAACGTCCTGACTTTC. Translation gives CASIRNTGISGANVLTF.

The genes are TRBV4-2 and TRBJ2-3, with 8 bases matching TRBD1. The CDR3 totals 14 residues. Germline values: CDR1 LGHNA, CDR2 YNFKEQ. Trimming cost V 8 bases and J 2 bases; bases outside gene matches: 6. As DNA, the CDR3 is TGTGCCAGCGGACGGGACAGGCTCACAGATACGCAGTATTTT. Translating it yields CASGRDRLTDTQYF.